The source of this T cell receptor (beta chain) is a study of shared clonotypes between healthy human individuals. Germline CDR1 SGHTA, CDR2 FQGNSA. This CDR3 region has 15 residues. V was pared by 5 bases and J by 7 bases, with 13 bases of the junction left unmatched. The study, taken as a whole, reports: Compared with memory subsets, naive subsets generally had larger estimated richness. All-four-donor shared clonotypes had higher generation probabilities than non-shared clonotypes did.

Notes on this clone: As yet, its antigen is unknown.

Clones were sequenced by immunoSEQ multiplex PCR, and TCRdb holds only the in-frame ones, with some missing. The data hold around 980,000 clones, with about four fifths observed a single time. Participating donors were healthy, HIV-negative adults free of recent acute infections or vaccinations. This chain joins TRBV7-2 and TRBJ2-7, with 8 bases matching TRBD2. The sample consisted of memory CD4+ T cells from PBMCs. Indicated subset: CD45RA-negative fraction. This TCR derives from a man younger than 35 in good health. Some clones in this sample may be carry-over from other donors' samples. The DNA for the CDR3 is TGTGCCAGCAGCCCAATAGCGGGGAGCCCCGGGGAGCAGTACTTC. Its translation: CASSPIAGSPGEQYF.